The subject of this entry is one T cell receptor (beta chain). The target of this receptor is not known. The sample holds no much larger clone one base away, and base qualities are not on file. The sample's treatment or condition label is to be understood as: roughly nine-day PBMC culture with coronavirus spike peptide pools or control peptides (ViraFEST assay). The ViraFEST assay, used in the study, expanded antigen-specific T cells with peptide pools and then identified the expanded clonotypes through TCR sequencing. The positive SARS-CoV-2 PCR tests of the convalescent patients were dated from March to December 2020, before the Alpha, Beta and Delta variants emerged in the United States. Each well held 2 million to 2.5 million PBMCs cultured with 10 ug/ml peptide pools in IMDM containing approximately 5% human AB serum and roughly 10 IU/ml IL-2. Half of the culture medium was replaced with fresh IL-2-containing medium on days 3 and 7. CD4+ T cells were isolated after roughly 9 days of culture through negative selection using the EasySep CD4+ T cell isolation kit. Ficoll-Paque Plus gradient centrifugation was used to isolate PBMCs from whole blood, and the isolated PBMCs were then either used fresh or cryopreserved at -140C. Triplicate wells were generally used for each culture condition.

This sample was taken from a study of vaccination and CD4 T cells after COVID-19 (dated by TCRdb to 2021 to 2024). Regarding the complete study: Convalescent patients had a positive SARS-CoV-2 result on nasal swab PCR, and of these patients, fewer than ten had mild disease and one had severe disease. The convalescent cohort included six males and four females, with two Hispanic individuals, seven Caucasians, two Asians and one multiracial person. Participants received two doses of either the Pfizer-BioNTech BNT162b2 vaccine (n=8) or the Moderna mRNA-1273 vaccine (n=2). Post-COVID blood samples were collected from convalescent patients a median of around 100 days after diagnosis, with a range of about 30 to 161 days. Post-vaccine blood samples were obtained a median of about 70 days after the second vaccine dose, with a range of about 13 to 250 days. The cultures were stimulated with overlapping spike peptide pools from SARS-CoV-2 and from the common cold coronaviruses HCoV-NL63, HCoV-OC43 and HCoV-229E. In control cultures, a CEFX viral epitope pool was used as positive control, an HIV-1 Nef peptide pool was used as negative control, or no peptide was added. In under 13 COVID-19 convalescent patients and a handful of infection-naive healthy vaccine recipients, researchers compared the spike-specific CD4+ TCR repertoire from before mRNA vaccination with the repertoire from after.

CDR1 and CDR2, looked up from the germline V gene (reference sequence), are LNHDA and SQIVND. CDR3 length: 14 amino acids, cysteine to phenylalanine. Only the CDR3 portion is preserved as DNA: 42 bases, with reading frame beginning at the first base. Compared with germline, V lacks 6 bases and J lacks 8 bases; bases without a gene match: 9. Study-wide findings and limitations: In convalescent patients, a median roughly 87% of post-vaccine SARS-CoV-2-reactive clones were detected only after vaccination, and vaccine-specific priming was suggested by this finding. Relatively few convalescent patients were included in the study, and early timepoints after natural infection were not analyzed. In convalescent patients, nearly all vaccine-specific clones (304 of 307) were found to be mono-reactive for SARS-CoV-2 spike rather than cross-reactive with common cold coronaviruses. An increase in the median number of SARS-CoV-2-reactive clonotypes from 21 after infection to some 38 after vaccination was observed, but the change was not found to be significant.

Library construction relied on PCR. At the Johns Hopkins FTIC core, DNA from the cultured CD4+ T cells underwent TCR sequencing with the Oncomine TCR Beta short-read assay. The QIAamp micro DNA kit was used to extract genomic DNA from the cultured CD4+ T cells. Oncomine TCR Beta libraries from cultured CD4+ T cells were pooled with unique dual indexes and sequenced on an Illumina iSeq 100. The original pipeline was this. Non-productive sequences were filtered out, and CDR3s that did not start with C, did not end with F or W, or were shorter than 7 amino acids were discarded. Antigen-specific clonotypes were identified using the MANAFEST web application through comparison of peptide-stimulated wells with reference and other culture wells. Positive clones required FDR below 0.05, an odds ratio above 5, and productive frequency above 0.1% in at least two of three replicate wells. A clonotype counted as cross-reactive if it showed significant expansion both in the SARS-CoV-2 spike wells and in at least one common cold coronavirus spike condition. CDR3 homology was assessed with Levenshtein distances (stringdist) and unrooted phylogenetic trees (ape) in R version 3.6.1. TCRdb reprocessing: public reads trimmed at Q25 with fastp, clones called with MiXCR, in-frame beta chains kept. Here each entry gathers all rows of one CDR3 protein and keeps the most common genes and DNA. The V and J calls reflect TCRdb's pipeline rather than the authors' work. Present in this sample are roughly 14,000 distinct CDR3 sequences, around 24% of which were seen just once. The top ten hold about a sixth of the sample.

The sample consisted of CD4+ T cells from blood, cultured in vitro, taken after SARS-CoV-2 vaccination. The chain links TRBV19 with TRBJ1-5; TRBD1 lines up with 8 middle nucleotides. This clonotype was obtained from a human donor who had recovered from COVID-19. CDR3 reads: CASRGRGTGEPQHF. The DNA reads TGTGCCAGTAGGGGCCGGGGGACAGGTGAGCCCCAGCATTTT.